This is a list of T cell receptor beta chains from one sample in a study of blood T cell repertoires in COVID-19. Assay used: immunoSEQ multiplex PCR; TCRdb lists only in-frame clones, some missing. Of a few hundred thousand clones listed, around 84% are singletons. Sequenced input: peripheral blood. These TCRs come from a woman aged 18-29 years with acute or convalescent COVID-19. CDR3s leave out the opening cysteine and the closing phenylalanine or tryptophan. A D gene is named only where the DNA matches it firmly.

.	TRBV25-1	ASSEWGGDYGYT
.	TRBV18	ASSPVAQHYEQY
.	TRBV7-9	ASSSEGGYT
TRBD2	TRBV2	ASTTTSGSTGELF
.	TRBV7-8	ASSLISRRAGNGYT
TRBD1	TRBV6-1	ASSERQGQFQPQH
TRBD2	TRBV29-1	SVMSGIQSYNEQF
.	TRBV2	ASGQQGGLYEQY
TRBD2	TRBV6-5	ASNAGTSGKETQY
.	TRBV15	ATSTLREIYTEAF
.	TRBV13	ASSFRGGASTDTQY
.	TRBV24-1	ATSASQTQETQY
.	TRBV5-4	ASSLFAGAGNTIY
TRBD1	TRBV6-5	AISRTGGSNYGYT
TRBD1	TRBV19	ASSTSGTASNQPQH
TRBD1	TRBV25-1	ASSVGTGARGEQY
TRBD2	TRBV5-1	ASSFSGTISQTQY
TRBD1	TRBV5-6	ASSLALGQGRNSPLH
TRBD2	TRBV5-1	ASSFSGGSSYEQY